This T cell receptor (beta chain) stems from a study of monozygotic twins with inflammatory bowel disease. Whole-study results and caveats: Support for any single strong IBD-associated signal or clonotype was not found. The sharing of clonotypes with others was lower in IBD patients than in healthy twins, especially with disease activity. Compared with healthy co-twins, IBD patients showed reduced TCRbeta repertoire diversity by inverse Simpson.

Germline CDR1 reads DFQATT; CDR2 reads SNEGSKA (reference sequence). The CDR3 runs to 14 residues. TCRdb reanalyzed the 5' RACE reads, giving one entry per CDR3 protein sequence and no DNA. The sample table includes about 210,000 distinct CDR3 sequences. About this clonotype itself: What it binds is unknown.

The specimen sequenced was blood. V is TRBV20-1 and J is TRBJ2-1; there is no DNA to check the TCRdb D call of TRBD1. The source is a human donor with ulcerative colitis or Crohn's disease, or a healthy co-twin of an affected twin (not recorded which). The CDR3 protein is CSARPGGKEDEQFF.